The present entry profiles one TCR beta chain with its context. The antigen remains undetermined. This specimen belongs to a study of T cell responses to AZD1222 COVID-19 vaccine. Using immunoSEQ multiplex PCR, the repertoire was profiled, and TCRdb retains in-frame clones only, with some absent. The sample lists roughly 200,000 clones, roughly 93% seen once, with around 1% in the top ten. Overall study findings and caveats: A mostly white British donor set with more females was recruited, and clonal diversity was possibly underestimated. Vaccination with two AZD1222 doses was followed by a rise in Spike-specific TCR breadth and depth. Baseline antibody screening turned up just 6 or 7 seropositive AZD1222 recipients.

CDR1 and CDR2 (germline): SGHRS, YFSETQ. Germline trimming cut 9 bases from V and 0 bases from J; bases unmatched to any gene: 5. CDR3 length: 15 amino acids. This clonotype originated in an adult who received the MenACWY meningococcal vaccine as a control. Material: peripheral blood, obtained 28 days after the second dose of the MenACWY control vaccine. This chain links TRBV5-1 with TRBJ2-2; 10 bases line up with TRBD1. The CDR3 nucleotides are TGCGCCACCACAGGGACAGGGGCGAACACCGGGGAGCTGTTTTTT. Translated: CATTGTGANTGELFF.